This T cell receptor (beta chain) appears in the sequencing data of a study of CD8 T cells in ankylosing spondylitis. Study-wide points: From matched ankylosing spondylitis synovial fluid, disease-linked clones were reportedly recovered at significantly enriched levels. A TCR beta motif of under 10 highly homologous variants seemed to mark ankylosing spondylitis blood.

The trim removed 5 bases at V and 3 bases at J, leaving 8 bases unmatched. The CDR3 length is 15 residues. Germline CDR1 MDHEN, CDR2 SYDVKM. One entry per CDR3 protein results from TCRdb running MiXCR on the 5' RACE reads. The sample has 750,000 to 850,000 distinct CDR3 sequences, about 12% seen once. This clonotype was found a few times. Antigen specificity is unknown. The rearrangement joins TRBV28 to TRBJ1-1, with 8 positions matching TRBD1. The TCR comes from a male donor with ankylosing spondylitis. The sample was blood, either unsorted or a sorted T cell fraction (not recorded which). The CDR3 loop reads CASSPSMGQDTEAFF. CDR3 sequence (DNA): TGTGCCAGCAGTCCGTCTATGGGACAGGACACTGAAGCTTTCTTT.